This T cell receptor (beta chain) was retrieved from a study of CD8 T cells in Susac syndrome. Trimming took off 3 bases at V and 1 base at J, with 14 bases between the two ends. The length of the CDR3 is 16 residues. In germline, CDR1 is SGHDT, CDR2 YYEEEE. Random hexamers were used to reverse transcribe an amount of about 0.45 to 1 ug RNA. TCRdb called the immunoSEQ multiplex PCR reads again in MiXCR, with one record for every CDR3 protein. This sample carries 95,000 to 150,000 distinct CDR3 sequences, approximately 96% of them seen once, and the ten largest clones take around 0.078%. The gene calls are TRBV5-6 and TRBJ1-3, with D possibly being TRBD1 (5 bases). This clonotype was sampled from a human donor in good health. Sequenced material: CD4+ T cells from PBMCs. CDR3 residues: CASSYATGRSGNTIYF. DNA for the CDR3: TGTGCCAGCAGCTACGCCACGGGACGGTCTGGAAACACCATATATTTT.